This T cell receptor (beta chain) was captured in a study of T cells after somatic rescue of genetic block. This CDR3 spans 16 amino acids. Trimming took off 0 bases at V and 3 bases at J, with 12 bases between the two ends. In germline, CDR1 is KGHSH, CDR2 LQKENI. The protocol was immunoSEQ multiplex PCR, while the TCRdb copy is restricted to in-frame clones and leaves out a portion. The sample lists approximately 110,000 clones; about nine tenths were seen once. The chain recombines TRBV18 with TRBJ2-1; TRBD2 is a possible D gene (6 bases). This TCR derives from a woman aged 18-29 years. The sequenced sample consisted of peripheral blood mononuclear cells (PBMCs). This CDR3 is CASSPPGGTIYNEQFF. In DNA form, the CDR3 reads TGTGCCAGCTCACCACCAGGAGGGACCATCTACAATGAGCAGTTCTTC.